This T cell receptor beta chain was recovered during a study of response to subunit inactivated influenza vaccine (dated by TCRdb to 2017 to 2018). In terms of the full investigation: Deep quantitative T cell receptor repertoire profiling was used in the study to track responses to a trivalent subunit inactivated influenza vaccine. The investigation overall reported the following: The authors suggested that each seasonal influenza vaccination may recruit only a limited number of new T cells.

V and J are trimmed by 0 bases and 6 bases, and the gene matches miss 6 bases of the junction. Inclusive of the bounding cysteine and phenylalanine, the CDR3 is 15 residues long. Kept here is only the CDR3 DNA, which spans 45 bases and is read in frame from base 1. Looking up the germline V gene yields CDR1 LGHNA and CDR2 YSLEER. With regard to this clonotype: It lacks a known antigen. No base qualities exist here, and no much larger clone lies one base off it.

The library was obtained by RT-PCR. Sequencing relied on an Illumina HiSeq 2500. The raw public reads went through TCRdb reprocessing: fastp at Q25, MiXCR clone calling, in-frame beta chains kept. Entries that share a CDR3 protein sequence are merged under the most common genes and DNA. A total of about 540,000 distinct CDR3 sequences appear in this sample, 20% to 25% of them only once. The ten top clones hold 2.8% of the sample. These data were likewise used in another study, on T cells expressing NK-cell markers. As the second publication notes: 5'RACE template switching, by which a universal primer site and unique molecular identifiers were added, was used to make TCR beta cDNA libraries. About eight donors provided sorted CD3+CD56+NKG2C+, CD3+CD56+NKG2C- and CD3+CD56-NKG2C+ T-cell subsets, whose TCR beta-chain repertoires were profiled. Among the eight sequenced donors, only one was HCMV-seronegative, while the other seven were HCMV-seropositive. In several experiments an anti-gammadeltaTCR antibody was added to restrict sorting to alphabetaTCR-expressing T cells. For more than 5 donors, the dominant CD3+CD56+NKG2C+ clonotypes were among the top 10 CD8+ clonotypes and accounted for about 1.0-7.5% of CD8+ T cells. Those dominant clonotypes were again the most abundant among CD3+CD56-NKG2C+ cells in several donors, at about 28.3-65%. Whether the expanded NKG2C-expressing T cell clones were specific for HCMV antigens remained unclear. All eight donors whose samples were sequenced were randomly selected healthy volunteers, three of them men and five women. To determine HCMV serostatus, a commercial ELISA kit was used to detect HCMV-specific IgG in serum. Peripheral blood mononuclear cells were isolated from blood by Ficoll density gradient centrifugation. CD4+ and CD8+ T cells were isolated from PBMC by magnetic immunoseparation with Miltenyi isolation kits. cDNA synthesis was primed from the TCR beta constant segment and was followed by two successive PCR amplification steps. The libraries were sequenced on Illumina HiSeq 2000/2500, MiSeq or NextSeq, producing 2 x 150 bp reads. MIGEC was used to demultiplex reads and group reads by UMI, and MiTCR was used to assemble and quantify clonotypes. To remove erroneous sequences, TCR cDNA sequences were retained only when supported by two or more reads. The tcR package was used for downstream repertoire analysis, with clonotypes matched between fractions based on CDR3 nucleotide sequence plus V segment. VDJmatch was used to annotate antigen specificity against VDJdb, with one amino acid substitution allowed in CDR3.

Here the chain combines TRBV4-3 and TRBJ2-7, with 9 bases matching TRBD2. The TCR originated in a man in his fifties or sixties who received an inactivated influenza vaccine. Donor details come from another sample of the same person, matched by shared clones. Sequencing was performed on CD4+ T cells sorted from PBMCs, taken 11 to 12 days after vaccination. The CDR3 region: CASSQEGGGRGEQYF. The nucleotide sequence reads as follows: TGCGCCAGCAGCCAAGAAGGGGGCGGGAGGGGCGAGCAGTACTTC.